The TCR beta chain under discussion was sequenced for a study of T cell changes during pregnancy in multiple sclerosis. Only in-frame clones appear in the TCRdb table, and some are missing; sequencing was by immunoSEQ multiplex PCR. The data contain 90,000 to 95,000 clones, 94% of them singletons. Source: peripheral blood, taken in the third trimester of pregnancy. The receptor was derived from a female donor with multiple sclerosis, enrolled in a pregnancy study.

CDR3 sequence: CASSQDIASGRAGTQYF. CDR3 coding DNA: TGTGCCAGCAGCCAAGATATCGCTAGCGGGAGGGCCGGTACGCAGTATTTT. The V and J genes are TRBV4-2 and TRBJ2-3; 12 nucleotides line up with TRBD2. The germline gives CDR1 LGHNA, CDR2 YNFKEQ. The CDR3 consists of 17 residues. V shed 0 bases and J 8 bases; nucleotides not matched to a gene: 9.